This TCR beta chain was captured in a study of blood T cells in healthy people across ages. General observations from the study: TCR beta diversity per million T cells fell roughly linearly with age.

Notes on this clonotype: Antigen specificity is unknown.

Then a second PCR, running about 6 to 12 cycles, was carried out with a sample-barcoded 5' primer and a J-beta primer mix. TCRdb called the 5' RACE reads again in MiXCR, with one record for every CDR3 protein. Of some 1,800,000 distinct CDR3 sequences listed, about 39% were seen once; the top ten hold approximately 22%. V was shortened by 2 bases and J by 11 bases, with 10 bases between the two germline ends. Germline CDR1 and CDR2: SGHTA and FQGNSA. This CDR3 comprises 12 residues. The sequencing input was blood. The rearrangement joins TRBV7-2 to TRBJ1-5; D not resolved. The origin of this receptor is a human donor in good health. The CDR3 bases are TGTGCCAGCAGCTTACCAAGAGAGACCCAGCATTTT. Amino acids: CASSLPRETQHF.